This T cell receptor beta chain was captured in a study of blood T cell repertoires in COVID-19. Overall study: Sample material is recorded as cDNA or gDNA derived from T cells, B-cell-depleted T cells, or PBMCs.

Cohort placement rested on clinical history that participants reported themselves. Some clones are missing from TCRdb's copy, which holds only in-frame ones; the method was immunoSEQ multiplex PCR. Among around 250,000 clones, approximately 91% were seen once, and the ten largest hold 1.2%. CDR1 ENHRY and CDR2 SYGVKD come from the germline V gene. The CDR3 is 17 residues long. V was shortened by 4 bases and J by 2 bases, with 20 bases between the two germline ends. This TCR came from a human donor in a cohort exposed to, infected with or recovered from COVID-19 (not recorded which). The donor label of this sample is uncertain. This sequence joins TRBV10-3 and TRBJ1-2, with TRBD1 as a possible D gene (5 bases). Sequenced sample: PBMCs or T cells enriched from blood (not recorded which). CDR3 sequence (DNA): TGTGCCATCAGTGCTCAGTTTGGCCAGGGAGGAAACTATGGCTACACCTTC. Encoded protein: CAISAQFGQGGNYGYTF.